This TCR beta chain was captured in a study of blood T cell repertoires in COVID-19. Study information: Spain, Italy and the United States supplied samples that represented acute and convalescent COVID-19. PBMCs, B-cell-depleted T cells, or T cells were the source of the cDNA or gDNA that made up the material.

CDR1 is SEHNR, CDR2 FQNEAQ, per germline (reference sequence). The CDR3 loop spans 14 amino acids. Turning to this clone: The junction and the germline gene differ at one end; a read error may be behind it.

In the study's own analysis: Nucleated cell counts were estimated from reference gene primer amplification. The assay was immunoSEQ multiplex PCR, and TCRdb's table has in-frame clones only and misses some. V, J and clone size were drawn from that table, and D and trimming were deduced from the DNA. The sample carries roughly 100,000 clones, over 75% recorded once. This receptor was taken from a human donor in a cohort sampled during active or convalescent COVID-19. J is TRBJ2-4 and V is TRBV7-9, with unresolved D. What was sequenced was peripheral blood. CDR3 in DNA: TGTGCCAGCAGCTTAGGGGCAGCCGAAAACATTCAGTACTTC. Its translation: CASSLGAAENIQYF.